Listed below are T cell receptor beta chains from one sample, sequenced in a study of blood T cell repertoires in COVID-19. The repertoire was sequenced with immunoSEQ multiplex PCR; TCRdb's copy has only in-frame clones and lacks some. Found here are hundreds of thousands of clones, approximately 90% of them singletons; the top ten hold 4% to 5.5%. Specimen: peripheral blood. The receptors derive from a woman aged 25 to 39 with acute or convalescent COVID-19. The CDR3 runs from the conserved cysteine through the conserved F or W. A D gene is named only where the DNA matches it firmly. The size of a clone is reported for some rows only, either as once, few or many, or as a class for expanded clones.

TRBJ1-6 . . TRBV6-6 TGTGCCAGCAGTTCTCACACGAATAATTCACCCCTCCACTTT CASSSHTNNSPLHF
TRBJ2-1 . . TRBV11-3 TGTGCCAGCAGCTTAGGAAACGCCCTCCCTGGCCCCTACAATGAGCAGTTCTTC CASSLGNALPGPYNEQFF
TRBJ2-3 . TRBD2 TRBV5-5 TGTGCCAGCTCTGCTAGCGGGGGGGCCACAGATACGCAGTATTTT CASSASGGATDTQYF
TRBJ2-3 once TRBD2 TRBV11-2 TGTGCCAGCAGCTTAGATAGCGGGGGTCCAGATACGCAGTATTTT CASSLDSGGPDTQYF
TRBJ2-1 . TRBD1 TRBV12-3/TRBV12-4 TGTGCCAGCAGTTTAGATAGGGACAGGGAGCAGTTCTTC CASSLDRDREQFF
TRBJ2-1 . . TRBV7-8 TGTGCCAGCAGCTTAGGCCGGACTACACGCGCCAATGAGCAGTTCTTC CASSLGRTTRANEQFF
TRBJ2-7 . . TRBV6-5 TGTGCTGTTTTGATTCGATCGGGGGAGCAGTACTTC CAVLIRSGEQYF
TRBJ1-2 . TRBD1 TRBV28 TGTGCCAGCAGTTTGGCAGGGGGCGCGAGGAATGGCTACACCTTC CASSLAGGARNGYTF
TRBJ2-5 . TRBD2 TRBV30 TGTGCCTGGGTGGGGGGACTAGCGGAAGAGACCCAGTACTTC CAWVGGLAEETQYF
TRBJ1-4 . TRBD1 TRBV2 TGTGCCAGCATGTACAGGGGAACGAATGAAAAACTGTTTTTT CASMYRGTNEKLFF
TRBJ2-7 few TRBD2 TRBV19 TGTGCCAAACTAGCGGGGGGGTCCTACGAGCAGTACTTC CAKLAGGSYEQYF
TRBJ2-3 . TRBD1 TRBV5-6 TGTGCCAGCAGCTTTTCAGGGACAGGGTGGGGAACAGATACGCAGTATTTT CASSFSGTGWGTDTQYF
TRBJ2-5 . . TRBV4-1 TGCGCCAGCAGCCAAGAACAGGGTCGAGAGACCCAGTACTTC CASSQEQGRETQYF
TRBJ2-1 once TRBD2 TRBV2 TGTGCCAGCAATCAGAGGACTAGTCATGAGCAGTTCTTC CASNQRTSHEQFF
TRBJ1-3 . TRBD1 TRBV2 TGTGCCAGCGGGGGACAGAGCTCTGGAAACACCATATATTTT CASGGQSSGNTIYF
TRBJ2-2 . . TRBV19 TGTGCCAGTAGCCGGGGGGCTTTGGGGAGCACCGGGGAGCTGTTTTTT CASSRGALGSTGELFF
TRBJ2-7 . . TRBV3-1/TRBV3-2 TGTGCCAGCAGCCAAGACAGGGAACGGCAGTACTTC CASSQDRERQYF
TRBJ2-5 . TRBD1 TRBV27 TGTGCCAGCAGACTTACAGGGGTGACCCAGTACTTC CASRLTGVTQYF
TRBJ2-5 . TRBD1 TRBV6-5 TGTGCCAGCAGCTTAAAGGGGGCGCCTCAAGAGACCCAGTACTTC CASSLKGAPQETQYF
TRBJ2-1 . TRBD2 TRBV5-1 TGCGCCAGCGTCGAACTAGCGGGGGGGCCGAATGAGCAGTTCTTC CASVELAGGPNEQFF
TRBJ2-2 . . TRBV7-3 TGTGCCAGCAGCTTAAGTCTGTCCGGGGGGGAGCTGTTTTTT CASSLSLSGGELFF
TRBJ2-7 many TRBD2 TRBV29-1 TGCAGCGTGCTGACTAGCGGGCATGAGCAGTACTTC CSVLTSGHEQYF
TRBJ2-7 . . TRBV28 TGTGCCAGTTGGACAGATCCCTACGAGCAGTACTTC CASWTDPYEQYF
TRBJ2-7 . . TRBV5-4 TGTGCCAGCAGTCCGCTAACAGGTCCTGGCGAGCAGTACTTC CASSPLTGPGEQYF
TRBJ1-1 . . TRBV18 TGTGCCAGCTCAGCCCGGGACAAGAACACTGAAGCTTTCTTT CASSARDKNTEAFF
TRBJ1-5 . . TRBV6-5 TGTGCCAGCAGTAACTGGGGGGGGCAGTTTGGTCAGCCCCAGCATTTT CASSNWGGQFGQPQHF
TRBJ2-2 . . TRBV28 TGTGCCAGCAGTTTGTCCAGGGGCGCCGGGGAGCTGTTTTTT CASSLSRGAGELFF
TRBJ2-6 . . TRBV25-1 TGTGCCAGCAGTCCGACACCGGCTGGGGCCAACGTCCTGACTTTC CASSPTPAGANVLTF
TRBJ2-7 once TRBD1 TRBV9 TGTGCCAGCAGCCCCAGCCCCGGGACAGGGGACGAGCAGTACTTC CASSPSPGTGDEQYF
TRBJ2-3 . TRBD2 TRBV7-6 TGTGCCAGCAGCTTGGGAGCGGGGGGCTTCACAGATACGCAGTATTTT CASSLGAGGFTDTQYF
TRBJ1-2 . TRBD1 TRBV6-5 TGTGCCAGCAGAAAGGAAGGGGGCCGTGGCTACACCTTC CASRKEGGRGYTF
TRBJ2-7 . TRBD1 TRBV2 TGTGCCAGCAGCCGGGACAGCCCCTACGAGCAGTACTTC CASSRDSPYEQYF
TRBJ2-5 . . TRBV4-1 TGCGCCAGCAGCCAAGATGGCCGGGAAGAGACCCAGTACTTC CASSQDGREETQYF
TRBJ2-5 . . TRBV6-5 TGTGCCAGCAGTCCCACGCCGGGAAGCCAAGAGACCCAGTACTTC CASSPTPGSQETQYF
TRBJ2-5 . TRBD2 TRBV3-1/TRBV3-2 TGTGCCAGCAGCCAACGGGGGGGTTTAGAGACCCAGTACTTC CASSQRGGLETQYF
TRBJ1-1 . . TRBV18 TGTGCCAGCTCAATGGGCAGGAACACTGAAGCTTTCTTT CASSMGRNTEAFF
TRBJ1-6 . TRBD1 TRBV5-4 TGTGCCAGCAGCTCTGGGACAGTACGCTCCTATAATTCACCCCTCCACTTT CASSSGTVRSYNSPLHF
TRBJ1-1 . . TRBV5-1 TGCGCCAGCAGAGAGTTGAACACTGAAGCTTTCTTT CASRELNTEAFF
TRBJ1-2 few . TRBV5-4 TGTGCCAGCAGCGGGAGGGGGGGCGCAGAAGGCTACACCTTC CASSGRGGAEGYTF
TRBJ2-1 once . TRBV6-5 TGTGCCAGCAGTTACCGGGGGACCTCCTACAATGAGCAGTTCTTC CASSYRGTSYNEQFF
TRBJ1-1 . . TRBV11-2 TGTGCCAGCAGCTCCCAGCGCGGGCGATCTTACACTGAAGCTTTCTTT CASSSQRGRSYTEAFF
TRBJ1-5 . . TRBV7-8 TGTGCCAGCAGCTGGGGGGAGGATAAGCCCCAGCATTTT CASSWGEDKPQHF
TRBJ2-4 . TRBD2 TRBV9 TGTGCCAGCAGCCCGTTAACGGGGGGGGTTGGCAAAAACATTCAGTACTTC CASSPLTGGVGKNIQYF
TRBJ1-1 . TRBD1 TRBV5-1 TGCGCCAGCAGCCAACTACAGGGGATGAACACTGAAGCTTTCTTT CASSQLQGMNTEAFF
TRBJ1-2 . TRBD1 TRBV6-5 TGTGCCAGCAGGAAGGGGGCGGGGTATGGCTACACCTTC CASRKGAGYGYTF
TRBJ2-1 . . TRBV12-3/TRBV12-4 TGTGCCAGCACGCGGGGGCGGGACAATGAGCAGTTCTTC CASTRGRDNEQFF
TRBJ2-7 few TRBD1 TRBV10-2 TGCGCCAGCAGTGAGTTGGGACAGGGGAGCTCCTACGAGCAGTACTTC CASSELGQGSSYEQYF
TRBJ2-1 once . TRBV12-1 TGTGCCAGCACCCTTCTCGACGGTCTAGCGGGTTTTAGCTCCTACAATGAGCAGTTCTTC CASTLLDGLAGFSSYNEQFF
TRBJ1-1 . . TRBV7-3 TGTGCCAGCAGCTCAACCGGGGGGGCCACTGAAGCTTTCTTT CASSSTGGATEAFF
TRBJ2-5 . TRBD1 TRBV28 TGTGCCAGCAGTTTAACCCCCCTGACAGGGAGATGGGAGACCCAGTACTTC CASSLTPLTGRWETQYF
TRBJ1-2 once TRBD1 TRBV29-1 TGCAGCGCACCGGACAGGGCTGGCGGCTACACCTTC CSAPDRAGGYTF
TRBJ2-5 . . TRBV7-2 TGTGCCAGCAGCTTAGTTCGCGTTGGGCGAAAAAAAGAGACCCAGTACTTC CASSLVRVGRKKETQYF
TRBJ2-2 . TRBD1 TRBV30 TGTGCCTGGAACGGAGGACAGGGAGATACCGGGGAGCTGTTTTTT CAWNGGQGDTGELFF
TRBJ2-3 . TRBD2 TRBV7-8 TGTGCCAGCAGCTTGCGGACTAGCGGGCGGAGCACAGATACGCAGTATTTT CASSLRTSGRSTDTQYF